The clone carrying this TCR beta chain was recorded at least ten times. Its antigen is not known. This record comes from a study of spatial heterogeneity in lung cancer. Overall study: Among detected sequences, beta-chain ones consistently exceeded alpha-chain ones in number. Within raw reads, each unique TCR and UMI combination appeared on average more than ten times. General observations from the study: Blood carried ubiquitous expanded tumor TCRs more at resection than follow-up.

In the library, each TCR cDNA molecule bore its own unique molecular identifier. Each CDR3 protein gets one entry after TCRdb re-called the 5' RACE reads with MiXCR. The sample lists under 150,000 distinct CDR3 sequences, 12% seen once, with about 15% in the top ten. Time point described: blood at routine non-recurrence follow-up after resection. Extraction of whole RNA from tumor, nontumor lung or frozen PBMC preceded unsorted sequencing. V shed 6 bases and J 2 bases; nucleotides not matched to a gene: 4. The CDR3 has 14 amino acids. This chain uses TRBV12-3 or TRBV12-4 with TRBJ1-5, with TRBD1 identical over 7 bases. This TCR derives from a male donor with early-stage non-small cell lung cancer. Sequences were derived from PBMCs, sampled at follow-up. CDR3 coding DNA: TGTGCCAGCAGAAAAACAGGGGGCAATCAGCCCCAGCATTTT. It translates to CASRKTGGNQPQHF.